Presented here are 28 T cell receptor beta chains from one specimen sequenced in a study of CD8 T cells in ankylosing spondylitis. Each CDR3 protein gets one entry after TCRdb re-called the 5' RACE reads with MiXCR. This table holds 650,000 to 800,000 distinct CDR3 sequences, around 17% found once. The antigens for these receptors are not known. Regarding the study as a whole: A TCR beta motif of 8 or 9 highly homologous variants appeared characteristic of ankylosing spondylitis blood.

Sequencing input: blood, either unsorted or a sorted T cell fraction (not recorded which). These receptors came from a male donor with ankylosing spondylitis.

This chain links TRBV9 with TRBJ2-1, with 8 bases matching TRBD1. After removal of 0 bases from V and 0 bases from J, the junction contained 5 bases not matched to a gene. The V gene's germline CDR1 is SGDLS and CDR2 YYNGEE. This CDR3 comprises 17 residues. The CDR3 spells CASSVAQDRVSYNEQFF. In nucleotides, the CDR3 is TGTGCCAGCAGCGTAGCTCAGGACAGGGTCTCCTACAATGAGCAGTTCTTC.

This chain joins TRBV24-1 and TRBJ2-1; the match to TRBD2 covers 7 bases. Germline CDR1 is KGHDR and CDR2 is SFDVKD. The CDR3 contains 13 residues. V was clipped by 7 bases and J by 5 bases; unmatched bases: 4. This CDR3 is CATSKLANNEQFF. As DNA, the CDR3 is TGTGCCACCAGCAAACTAGCGAACAATGAGCAGTTCTTC.

This clonotype has just one count. The chain joins TRBV5-1 to TRBJ2-7; 8 bases are shared with TRBD1. Germline V CDR1 and CDR2: SGHRS, YFSETQ. This CDR3 spans 16 amino acids. After removal of 4 bases from V and 4 bases from J, the junction contained 13 bases not matched to a gene. CDR3 nucleotides: TGCGCCAGCAGCGGAATACAGGGGGATTCCCATTACGAGCAGTACTTC. It translates to CASSGIQGDSHYEQYF. Together with reference TRBV5-1 and TRBJ2-7, the CDR3 gives the full variable domain: KAGVTQTPRYLIKTRGQQVTLSCSPISGHRSVSWYQQTPGQGLQFLFEYFSETQRNKGNFPGRFSGRQFSNSRSEMNVSTLELGDSALYLCASSGIQGDSHYEQYFGPGTRLTVT.

The V call is TRBV5-1, the J call TRBJ2-1; 10 bases agree with TRBD2. The germline V gene encodes CDR1 SGHRS and CDR2 YFSETQ. This CDR3 region has 15 residues. V lost 2 bases, J lost 6 bases, and 5 bases stayed unmatched. DNA for the CDR3: TGCGCCAGCAGCTTAACAGCGGGGGGGTTCAATGAGCAGTTCTTC. Its translation is CASSLTAGGFNEQFF.

The rearrangement joins TRBV15 to TRBJ2-7; D is unresolved. The germline V gene encodes CDR1 LNHNV and CDR2 YYDKDF (reference sequence). Trimming took 0 bases from V and 0 from J, leaving 12 bases between them. This CDR3 region has 16 residues. The CDR3 region has the DNA TGTGCCACCAGCAGAGATCATCGGGCGGTCTCCTACGAGCAGTACTTC. This codes for CATSRDHRAVSYEQYF.

This chain connects TRBV15 to TRBJ1-1, with TRBD1 identical over 8 bases. With 3 bases clipped from V and 4 bases from J, the junction kept 10 bases outside the gene matches. Germline assignment: CDR1 LNHNV and CDR2 YYDKDF (reference sequence). The CDR3 runs to 16 residues. The DNA for the CDR3 is TGTGCCACCAGCAGCGGGCCAGGGGGCGAAGGCACTGAAGCTTTCTTT. It codes for CATSSGPGGEGTEAFF.

This clonotype was counted ten times or more. The rearrangement links TRBV7-9 to TRBJ2-5; D not resolved. V was pared by 4 bases and J by 5 bases, with 17 bases between. The CDR3 is 15 residues long. Looked up from germline, CDR1 is SEHNR and CDR2 is FQNEAQ (reference sequence). The CDR3 loop is CASSSSTSTSETQYF. In nucleotides, the CDR3 is TGTGCCAGCAGCTCATCGACAAGTACGTCGGAGACCCAGTACTTC. The full variable domain, completed using reference TRBV7-9 and TRBJ2-5, is DTGVSQNPRHKITKRGQNVTFRCDPISEHNRLYWYRQTLGQGPEFLTYFQNEAQLEKSRLLSDRFSAERPKGSFSTLEIQRTEQGDSAMYLCASSSSTSTSETQYFGPGTRLLVL.

This rearrangement joins TRBV12-3 or TRBV12-4 to TRBJ2-5, with 11 bases identical to TRBD2. The CDR3 spans 16 residues. The ends lost 4 bases at V and 1 base at J; junction bases unmatched: 5. CDR3 in amino acids: CASSSRLAGIQETQYF. CDR3 DNA: TGTGCCAGCAGTTCACGACTAGCGGGAATCCAAGAGACCCAGTACTTC.

The chain has TRBV2 and TRBJ2-7; perhaps TRBD1 as D (6 bases). The CDR3 consists of 14 residues. Germline V gene data show CDR1 as SNHLY and CDR2 as FYNNEI. Trimming shortened V by 6 bases and J by 2 bases, and 14 bases separated the two germline ends. The CDR3 protein is CASRTGTKAYEQYF. The CDR3 region has the DNA TGTGCCAGCAGAACCGGGACAAAGGCCTACGAGCAGTACTTC.

This clonotype has just a few counts. The rearrangement uses TRBV29-1 and TRBJ2-5, with D maybe TRBD1 (6 bases). The CDR3 is 14 residues long. V lost 4 bases and J lost 4, with 16 bases in between. Germline V gene lookup returns CDR1 SQVTM and CDR2 ANQGSEA. CDR3 nucleotides: TGCAGCGTTGCCGTACAGGGCTCGGGAGAGACCCAGTACTTC. Translated, it gives CSVAVQGSGETQYF.

CDR3 region: CASSVGVMNTEAFF. DNA of the CDR3: TGTGCCAGCAGCGTAGGGGTTATGAACACTGAAGCTTTCTTT. This chain connects TRBV9 to TRBJ1-1; D ambiguous. The CDR3 is 14 amino acids. The ends were cut back, 0 bases at V and 0 bases at J, with 6 bases in the middle. Germline-derived CDR1 and CDR2 are SGDLS and YYNGEE.

This clonotype has at least ten counts. J is TRBJ1-1 and V is TRBV27; possible D gene TRBD1, 6 bases. The CDR3 is 14 amino acids. Germline V CDR1 and CDR2: MNHEY, SMNVEV (reference sequence). Trimming cost V 4 bases and J 10 bases, with 19 bases left between them. CDR3 amino acids: CASSSPPEQGAAFF. In nucleotides, the CDR3 is TGTGCCAGCAGTTCCCCCCCGGAACAGGGTGCAGCTTTCTTT.

This clonotype has just a few counts. The CDR3 nucleotides are TGCAGCGTTGAAGGGGTGGGGGACCCGTTTAACTATGGCTACACCTTC. Translation: CSVEGVGDPFNYGYTF. The chain uses TRBV29-1 and TRBJ1-2, with a tentative D call TRBD1 (5 bases). Trimming left V 1 base short and J 1 base short, with 16 bases between. CDR3 length: 16 residues. Germline-derived CDR1 and CDR2 are SQVTM and ANQGSEA.

A few counts support this clonotype. The gene calls are TRBV20-1 and TRBJ2-7; D possibly corresponds to TRBD2 (5 bases). Germline V lookup: CDR1 DFQATT, CDR2 SNEGSKA (reference sequence). Deletions cut 0 bases from V and 1 base from J, with 13 bases between. The CDR3 is 15 amino acids. The CDR3 is CSARDWRYESYEQYF. CDR3 sequence (DNA): TGCAGTGCTAGAGATTGGAGGTATGAATCCTACGAGCAGTACTTC.

This clonotype came up a few times. CDR3 bases: TGTGCCAGCAGTTTAAGGCCTTCATGGGCGTACTTC. It encodes CASSLRPSWAYF. The V and J genes are TRBV12-3 or TRBV12-4 and TRBJ2-7, with no clear D. The CDR3 runs 12 residues. Trimming removed 2 bases at V and 12 bases at J, with 14 bases between.

This clonotype was seen more than once but under ten times. The chain recombines TRBV12-3 or TRBV12-4 with TRBJ2-2; 7 positions agree with TRBD1. Unmatched junction bases numbered 4, after V lost 5 bases and J lost 7 bases. This CDR3 is 13 amino acids long. The CDR3 sequence: CASSTRQGGELFF. The CDR3 DNA follows: TGTGCCAGCAGTACCCGACAGGGCGGGGAGCTGTTTTTT.

There are a few counts of this clonotype. This chain joins TRBV5-1 and TRBJ2-1, with TRBD2 identical over 10 bases. V was pared by 7 bases and J by 7 bases, with 11 bases of the junction left unmatched. The CDR3 extends over 15 amino acids. Germline lookup yields CDR1 SGHRS and CDR2 YFSETQ. CDR3 in amino acids: CASSDPGLAKNEQFF. CDR3 DNA: TGCGCCAGCTCCGATCCGGGACTAGCGAAAAATGAGCAGTTCTTC.

This clonotype was seen a few times. The chain recombines TRBV28 with TRBJ2-1, with D uncertain. The germline V gene encodes CDR1 MDHEN and CDR2 SYDVKM. The CDR3 covers 12 residues. V was shortened by 10 bases and J by 7 bases, with 14 bases between the two germline ends. CDR3 in DNA: TGTGCCACGAACAGTGGGCATAATGAGCAGTTCTTC. Translating gives CATNSGHNEQFF. The whole variable domain, remainder taken from reference TRBV28 and TRBJ2-1, is DVKVTQSSRYLVKRTGEKVFLECVQDMDHENMFWYRQDPGLGLRLIYFSYDVKMKEKGDIPEGYSVSREKKERFSLILESASTNQTSMYLCATNSGHNEQFFGPGTRLTVL.

This clonotype showed up just a few times. The gene calls are TRBV7-9 and TRBJ1-5, with D tentatively TRBD1 (5 bases). V gave up 4 bases and J gave up 3 bases, with 10 bases separating them. This CDR3 has 14 amino acids. Germline assignment: CDR1 SEHNR and CDR2 FQNEAQ (reference sequence). The CDR3, as DNA: TGTGCCAGCAGCTCCCAGGACACCAATCAGCCCCAGCATTTT. It specifies CASSSQDTNQPQHF.

The chain combines TRBV5-6 with TRBJ1-1, with TRBD1 matching 10 bases. Germline V gene sequence: CDR1 SGHDT, CDR2 YYEEEE. This CDR3 spans 15 amino acids. Unmatched junction bases numbered 13, after V lost 4 bases and J lost 10 bases. The CDR3 is CASSQTSDRGQGAFF. CDR3 sequence (DNA): TGTGCCAGCAGCCAGACCTCTGACAGGGGGCAGGGAGCTTTCTTT.

Only a few counts were recorded for this clonotype. The genes are TRBV7-8 and TRBJ2-7; 9 positions agree with TRBD1. V gave up 7 bases and J gave up 6 bases; unmatched junction bases: 10. The CDR3 sequence is 14 residues long. Looked up from germline, CDR1 is SGHVS and CDR2 is FQNEAQ. The CDR3 DNA sequence: TGTGCCAGCACTATGGGGGGACAGGGTTTCGAGCAGTACTTC. This encodes CASTMGGQGFEQYF.

This clonotype was seen only once. The chain combines TRBV20-1 with TRBJ2-1, with TRBD2 identical over 8 bases. Unmatched junction bases numbered 6, after V lost 3 bases and J lost 8 bases. Germline V lookup: CDR1 DFQATT, CDR2 SNEGSKA (reference sequence). This CDR3 is built from 13 residues. CDR3 loop: CSASGRASDEQFF. In DNA form, the CDR3 reads TGCAGTGCTAGCGGGAGGGCCTCAGATGAGCAGTTCTTC.

CDR3 residues: CASSLFGTGVADTQYF. The CDR3 DNA reads TGTGCCAGCAGTTTATTCGGGACAGGGGTTGCAGATACGCAGTATTTT. The gene calls are TRBV28 and TRBJ2-3; 10 nucleotides align to TRBD1. After removal of 1 base from V and 4 bases from J, the junction contained 5 bases not matched to a gene. The CDR3 sequence is 16 residues long. Germline lookup yields CDR1 MDHEN and CDR2 SYDVKM.

This clonotype was recorded a few times. Here the CDR3 DNA reads TGCGCCAGCAGCTTATGGACAGCCTCCTACGAGCAGTACTTC. Its protein is CASSLWTASYEQYF. V and J are TRBV5-1 and TRBJ2-7; a weak D match, TRBD1 (6 bases). V was pared by 2 bases and J by 0 bases, with 9 bases between. The CDR3 has 14 amino acids. Germline V gene lookup returns CDR1 SGHRS and CDR2 YFSETQ.

At least ten counts were recorded for this clonotype. The chain uses TRBV6-1 and TRBJ1-3; weak D call: TRBD1 (5 bases). CDR3 size: 13 residues. Per the germline V gene, CDR1 is MNHNS and CDR2 is SASEGT. Deletions cut 6 bases from V and 7 bases from J, with 13 bases between. The CDR3: CASSPDRANTIYF. The CDR3 DNA is TGTGCCAGCAGCCCCGACAGAGCGAACACCATATATTTT.

This clonotype occurred a few times. The chain has TRBV2 and TRBJ2-3; the D gene is possibly TRBD2 (5 bases). Trimming stripped 6 bases from V and 6 bases from J, with 22 bases between. This CDR3 comprises 16 residues. Germline V gene sequence: CDR1 SNHLY, CDR2 FYNNEI. Here the CDR3 reads CASRKQAALGSDTQYF. The CDR3 bases are TGTGCCAGCAGGAAGCAAGCGGCCTTGGGGTCGGATACGCAGTATTTT.

This clonotype was seen a few times. The rearrangement joins TRBV6-1 to TRBJ2-7; tentative D call: TRBD1 (6 bases). Per the germline V gene, CDR1 is MNHNS and CDR2 is SASEGT. Deletions cut 7 bases from V and 2 bases from J, with 12 bases between. The CDR3 sequence is 13 residues long. The CDR3: CASNDQGPYEQYF. The CDR3 DNA is TGTGCCAGCAACGACCAGGGGCCCTACGAGCAGTACTTC.

This clonotype has only a few counts. The chain couples TRBV20-1 to TRBJ1-1; D possibly corresponds to TRBD1 (5 bases). Trimming shortened V by 5 bases and J by 6 bases, and 25 bases separated the two germline ends. Germline loops: CDR1 DFQATT, CDR2 SNEGSKA (reference sequence). The CDR3 contains 16 residues. CDR3 nucleotide sequence: TGCAGTGCTTTCACAATGGGACTAGCTCGCCCCGCTGAAGCTTTCTTT. The encoded protein is CSAFTMGLARPAEAFF.